The T cell receptor beta chain described here comes from a study of blood T cell repertoires in COVID-19. Study summary: Acute-phase and convalescent COVID-19 samples originated in the United States, Italy and Spain.

The V gene's germline CDR1 is LGHDT and CDR2 YNNKEL (reference sequence). The CDR3 loop spans 14 amino acids. Between the trimmed V and J ends, which lost 6 bases and 8 bases, there was a span of 16 bases. In the study's own analysis: Scientists estimated how many nucleated cells there were by amplifying reference gene primers. Profiling relied on immunoSEQ multiplex PCR, and the TCRdb table lists in-frame clones only, not all of them. The V and J calls and clone size come from that table; D and trimming were worked out from the DNA. Altogether 110,000 to 150,000 clones are present, about 84% being singletons, with the ten largest covering roughly 9%.

V gene TRBV3-1 (or the pseudogene TRBV3-2) combines with J gene TRBJ1-4; D is possibly TRBD1 (6 bases). Sequencing was performed on peripheral blood. This sequence was found in a woman at least 80 years old in a cohort sampled during active or convalescent COVID-19. CDR3: CASSPGTSIEKLFF. DNA of the CDR3: TGTGCCAGCAGTCCCGGGACATCGATAGAAAAACTGTTTTTT.